Listed below are T cell receptor beta chains from one sample, sequenced in a study of blood T cells in healthy people across ages. Using its own MiXCR run on the 5' RACE reads, TCRdb lists one record per CDR3 protein. The sample has 1,800,000 or so distinct CDR3 sequences; about two fifths are singletons. Sequencing was carried out using blood. Every receptor here comes from a human donor in good health. The CDR3 runs from the conserved cysteine through the conserved F or W. The order of the fields is J gene, D gene, clone size, V gene, CDR3 DNA, CDR3 protein. The D gene is left open where the match is weak. Expanded clones are given a class, and other clones once, few, many or no size at all.

J gene: TRBJ1-6
D gene: NA
clone size: few
V gene: TRBV7-8
CDR3 DNA: TGTGCCAGCAACTTAAAAATGGGGTCGAGCTCCTATAATTCACCCCTCCACTTT
CDR3 protein: CASNLKMGSSSYNSPLHF

J gene: TRBJ2-1
D gene: TRBD1
clone size: NA
V gene: TRBV28
CDR3 DNA: TGTGCCAGCAGTTTATTGGAGACAGGGGTCAATGAGCAGTTCTTC
CDR3 protein: CASSLLETGVNEQFF

J gene: TRBJ2-7
D gene: NA
clone size: NA
V gene: TRBV5-1
CDR3 DNA: TGCGCCAGCAGCTACCGGGACGGCGCCTACGAGCAGTACTTC
CDR3 protein: CASSYRDGAYEQYF

J gene: TRBJ2-1
D gene: NA
clone size: NA
V gene: TRBV27
CDR3 DNA: TGTGCCTGTGGGGGGAGCTCCTACAATGAGCAGTTCTTC
CDR3 protein: CACGGSSYNEQFF

J gene: TRBJ2-7
D gene: TRBD1
clone size: many
V gene: TRBV29-1
CDR3 DNA: TGCAGCGCCGCCCGGACAGGTTCCTACGAGCAGTACTTC
CDR3 protein: CSAARTGSYEQYF

J gene: TRBJ2-5
D gene: NA
clone size: few
V gene: TRBV15
CDR3 DNA: TGTGCCACCAGCAGAGAAGTAGAGACCCAGTACTTC
CDR3 protein: CATSREVETQYF

J gene: TRBJ1-4
D gene: TRBD1
clone size: NA
V gene: TRBV5-6
CDR3 DNA: TGTGCCAGCAGCTTCCAGACAGGGGAAAATGAAAAACTGTTTTTT
CDR3 protein: CASSFQTGENEKLFF

J gene: TRBJ1-4
D gene: NA
clone size: few
V gene: TRBV6-5
CDR3 DNA: TGTGCCAGCCATGACACGGGGGATACTGAAAAACTGTTTTTT
CDR3 protein: CASHDTGDTEKLFF

J gene: TRBJ2-1
D gene: NA
clone size: NA
V gene: TRBV10-2
CDR3 DNA: TGCGCCAGCAGTAAATCCAGTAACTCCTACAATGAACAGTTCTTC
CDR3 protein: CASSKSSNSYNEQFF

J gene: TRBJ2-7
D gene: NA
clone size: few
V gene: TRBV7-2
CDR3 DNA: TGTGCCAGCAGCTTAGTCCCCATAGGGTCCTACGAGCAGTACTTC
CDR3 protein: CASSLVPIGSYEQYF

J gene: TRBJ2-7
D gene: TRBD1
clone size: NA
V gene: TRBV5-6
CDR3 DNA: TGTGCCAGCAGCTTGAGGATCGACAGGGTGATCTACGAGCAGTACTTC
CDR3 protein: CASSLRIDRVIYEQYF

J gene: TRBJ2-7
D gene: NA
clone size: NA
V gene: TRBV5-1
CDR3 DNA: TGCGCCAGCAGCTTGACAGGGCAATTCTACGAGCAGTACTTC
CDR3 protein: CASSLTGQFYEQYF

J gene: TRBJ1-2
D gene: TRBD1
clone size: few
V gene: TRBV29-1
CDR3 DNA: TGCAGCGTTGAAAGGACAGGATCAAGGAATGGCTACACCTTC
CDR3 protein: CSVERTGSRNGYTF

J gene: TRBJ2-2
D gene: NA
clone size: NA
V gene: TRBV2
CDR3 DNA: TGTGCCAGTACCACAGGCACCGGGGAGCTGTTTTTT
CDR3 protein: CASTTGTGELFF

J gene: TRBJ1-4
D gene: NA
clone size: few
V gene: TRBV20-1
CDR3 DNA: TGCAGTGCTCCGTCGGGATCAACTAATGAAAAACTGTTTTTT
CDR3 protein: CSAPSGSTNEKLFF

J gene: TRBJ2-3
D gene: TRBD1
clone size: NA
V gene: TRBV12-3/TRBV12-4
CDR3 DNA: TGTGCCAGCAGTTTGACAGGGGGGGATACAGATACGCAGTATTTT
CDR3 protein: CASSLTGGDTDTQYF

J gene: TRBJ2-7
D gene: NA
clone size: NA
V gene: TRBV28
CDR3 DNA: TGTGCCAGCAGGATTTGGGGCGAGCAGTACTTC
CDR3 protein: CASRIWGEQYF

J gene: TRBJ2-3
D gene: NA
clone size: NA
V gene: TRBV7-2
CDR3 DNA: TGTGCCAGCAGCTTAGGCCTTGGCGGAGGATCTAGCACAGATACGCAGTATTTT
CDR3 protein: CASSLGLGGGSSTDTQYF

J gene: TRBJ1-2
D gene: NA
clone size: once
V gene: TRBV29-1
CDR3 DNA: TGCAGCGTGGGACACCCGGGGCGAGACTATGGCTACACCTTC
CDR3 protein: CSVGHPGRDYGYTF

J gene: TRBJ1-2
D gene: TRBD1
clone size: NA
V gene: TRBV12-5
CDR3 DNA: TGTGCTAGTGGTTTGGCCGCGGGACAGGGATCGGCTGGCTACACCTTC
CDR3 protein: CASGLAAGQGSAGYTF

J gene: TRBJ2-3
D gene: NA
clone size: NA
V gene: TRBV4-1
CDR3 DNA: TGCGCCAGCAAAACGGAAGTAACGGATACGCAGTATTTT
CDR3 protein: CASKTEVTDTQYF

J gene: TRBJ2-3
D gene: NA
clone size: NA
V gene: TRBV6-2/TRBV6-3
CDR3 DNA: TGTGCCAGCAGTTACGGAGGGTATACGCAGTATTTT
CDR3 protein: CASSYGGYTQYF

J gene: TRBJ2-1
D gene: NA
clone size: many
V gene: TRBV7-2
CDR3 DNA: TGTGCCAGCAGCCAGGGACGGGTCCTTTCCAATGAGCAGTTCTTC
CDR3 protein: CASSQGRVLSNEQFF

J gene: TRBJ2-4
D gene: NA
clone size: NA
V gene: TRBV6-2/TRBV6-3
CDR3 DNA: TGTGCCAGCAGTCCCCCTTTGACTAGAGTCAAAAACATTCAGTACTTC
CDR3 protein: CASSPPLTRVKNIQYF

J gene: TRBJ1-2
D gene: NA
clone size: NA
V gene: TRBV20-1
CDR3 DNA: TGCAGTGCTAGAGATAACAGGGACTATGGCTACACCTTC
CDR3 protein: CSARDNRDYGYTF

J gene: TRBJ1-1
D gene: NA
clone size: NA
V gene: TRBV14
CDR3 DNA: TGTGCCAGCAGCCTTGGACTGTACACTGAAGCTTTCTTT
CDR3 protein: CASSLGLYTEAFF

J gene: TRBJ1-2
D gene: NA
clone size: NA
V gene: TRBV15
CDR3 DNA: TGTGCCACCAGCAGATTTTCTAGCGGCTACACCTTC
CDR3 protein: CATSRFSSGYTF

J gene: TRBJ2-3
D gene: TRBD1
clone size: NA
V gene: TRBV7-2
CDR3 DNA: TGTGCCAGCAGCCCTAGGGGGCTAGCAGGCGATACGCAGTATTTT
CDR3 protein: CASSPRGLAGDTQYF

J gene: TRBJ2-6
D gene: NA
clone size: NA
V gene: TRBV28
CDR3 DNA: TGTGCCAGCAGTTCAGCCTACGGGACACCCCTTAATAGGGCCAACGTCCTGACTTTC
CDR3 protein: CASSSAYGTPLNRANVLTF

J gene: TRBJ1-1
D gene: NA
clone size: NA
V gene: TRBV6-2/TRBV6-3
CDR3 DNA: TGTGCCAGCAGTTACCGGTTTTTTGAAGCTTTCTTT
CDR3 protein: CASSYRFFEAFF

J gene: TRBJ1-2
D gene: NA
clone size: few
V gene: TRBV11-2
CDR3 DNA: TGTGCCAGCAGCTCGCTAGGGGGAGGGAGATATGGCTACACCTTC
CDR3 protein: CASSSLGGGRYGYTF

J gene: TRBJ1-5
D gene: NA
clone size: few
V gene: TRBV7-2
CDR3 DNA: TGTGCCAGCAGCCCCCGACAGACATATAGCAATCAGCCCCAGCATTTT
CDR3 protein: CASSPRQTYSNQPQHF

J gene: TRBJ2-1
D gene: TRBD2
clone size: NA
V gene: TRBV11-2
CDR3 DNA: TGTGCCAGCAGCCGAATAGCGGGGGGTTTCGATGAGCAGTTCTTC
CDR3 protein: CASSRIAGGFDEQFF

J gene: TRBJ2-6
D gene: NA
clone size: few
V gene: TRBV7-3
CDR3 DNA: TGTGCCAGCAGCTTAACTCCGGGGGCCGCTGGGGCCAACGTCCTGACTTTC
CDR3 protein: CASSLTPGAAGANVLTF

J gene: TRBJ1-3
D gene: NA
clone size: NA
V gene: TRBV2
CDR3 DNA: TGTGCCAGCAGTGAAATTAGGGGATCTGGAAACACCATATATTTT
CDR3 protein: CASSEIRGSGNTIYF

J gene: TRBJ2-7
D gene: TRBD1
clone size: NA
V gene: TRBV27
CDR3 DNA: TGTGCCGGCAATCACTGGGACAGACCCTACGAGCAGTACTTC
CDR3 protein: CAGNHWDRPYEQYF

J gene: TRBJ2-5
D gene: NA
clone size: NA
V gene: TRBV12-3/TRBV12-4
CDR3 DNA: TGTGCCAGCAGCCCGACTAGATTGAGGGAGACCCAGTACTTC
CDR3 protein: CASSPTRLRETQYF

J gene: TRBJ2-3
D gene: TRBD2
clone size: few
V gene: TRBV6-2/TRBV6-3
CDR3 DNA: TGTGCCAGCACGGCGGGACTAGCGCCAGATACGCAGTATTTT
CDR3 protein: CASTAGLAPDTQYF

J gene: TRBJ1-2
D gene: NA
clone size: NA
V gene: TRBV4-3
CDR3 DNA: TGCGCCAGCAGTCAAGTCTATCTTACGGACGAGAGGGCTAACTATGGCTACACCTTC
CDR3 protein: CASSQVYLTDERANYGYTF

J gene: TRBJ2-7
D gene: TRBD1
clone size: few
V gene: TRBV4-1
CDR3 DNA: TGCGCCAGCAGCCAAGAACGACAGGGGGACGAGCAGTACTTC
CDR3 protein: CASSQERQGDEQYF

J gene: TRBJ2-3
D gene: NA
clone size: NA
V gene: TRBV20-1
CDR3 DNA: TGCAGTGCTAGAGATCACTTTAGGGGCGAACTAGCAACGACAGATACGCAGTATTTT
CDR3 protein: CSARDHFRGELATTDTQYF

J gene: TRBJ2-3
D gene: TRBD2
clone size: NA
V gene: TRBV11-3
CDR3 DNA: TGTGCCAGCAGCCGCGGGACTAGCGCACGCACAGATACGCAGTATTTT
CDR3 protein: CASSRGTSARTDTQYF

J gene: TRBJ2-2
D gene: NA
clone size: NA
V gene: TRBV7-3
CDR3 DNA: TGTGCCAGCAGCTACCGGACAGCGAACACCGGGGAGCTGTTTTTT
CDR3 protein: CASSYRTANTGELFF

J gene: TRBJ1-2
D gene: NA
clone size: NA
V gene: TRBV12-3/TRBV12-4
CDR3 DNA: TGTGCCAGCAGTCCGAGGGTCCCCTATGGCTACACCTTC
CDR3 protein: CASSPRVPYGYTF

J gene: TRBJ2-7
D gene: TRBD1
clone size: many
V gene: TRBV7-2
CDR3 DNA: TGTGCCAGCAGCTATGCGGGACAGGGGGACCTCGAGCAGTACTTC
CDR3 protein: CASSYAGQGDLEQYF

J gene: TRBJ2-5
D gene: TRBD2
clone size: NA
V gene: TRBV10-3
CDR3 DNA: TGTACCATCAGTGAAGGGAGTAGCGGGGGAACCTACCAAGAGACCCAGTACTTC
CDR3 protein: CTISEGSSGGTYQETQYF

J gene: TRBJ2-3
D gene: TRBD1
clone size: NA
V gene: TRBV5-1
CDR3 DNA: TGCGCCAGCAGCTTACCTCGGGACAGGGGCACAGATACGCAGTATTTT
CDR3 protein: CASSLPRDRGTDTQYF

J gene: TRBJ2-2
D gene: NA
clone size: NA
V gene: TRBV7-3
CDR3 DNA: TGTGCCAGCAGTCACCCTCCGGGGGCGGCGAACACCGGGGAGCGGTTTTTT
CDR3 protein: CASSHPPGAANTGERFF

J gene: TRBJ2-7
D gene: NA
clone size: few
V gene: TRBV12-3/TRBV12-4
CDR3 DNA: TGTGCCAGCAGTTTAGAGGGACGGGAGAACTACGAGCAGTACTTC
CDR3 protein: CASSLEGRENYEQYF

J gene: TRBJ1-1
D gene: NA
clone size: few
V gene: TRBV2
CDR3 DNA: TGTGCCAGCAGTGAAGTAAGGATGATGAACACTGAAGCTTTCTTT
CDR3 protein: CASSEVRMMNTEAFF

J gene: TRBJ2-1
D gene: NA
clone size: NA
V gene: TRBV5-1
CDR3 DNA: TGCGCCAGCAGCCTTTCCCAGGGGAATGAGCAGTTCTTC
CDR3 protein: CASSLSQGNEQFF